A selection of T cell receptor beta chains follows, all from one sample in a study of T cells after posttransplantation cyclophosphamide. This table comes from immunoSEQ multiplex PCR, and its TCRdb copy is limited to in-frame clones, with some not included. This sample carries about 52,000 clones, roughly 94% of them seen once, and the ten largest clones take about 3%. Sequencing was performed on PBMCs. These receptors were obtained from a woman aged 25 to 39 in good health and a related stem cell transplant donor. Each CDR3 is given with its conserved first and last residue. A D gene is named only where the DNA matches it firmly. For some rows the clone size is stated as once, few or many, or as a class when expanded; others skip it.

j_call cdr3_length clone_size v_call d_call cdr3_aa cdr3_nt
TRBJ2-2 16 . TRBV5-4 TRBD2 CASSLAGGVNTGELFF TGTGCCAGCAGCTTAGCGGGGGGGGTGAACACCGGGGAGCTGTTTTTT
TRBJ1-4 15 . TRBV7-6 . CASSLVGGTNEKLFF TGTGCCAGCAGCTTAGTCGGGGGAACTAATGAAAAACTGTTTTTT
TRBJ1-6 15 few TRBV6-1 . CASSESSGLGSPLHF TGTGCCAGCAGTGAATCTAGCGGCCTAGGATCACCCCTCCACTTT
TRBJ2-7 14 . TRBV4-1 . CASRILLTSYEQYF TGCGCCAGCAGGATCCTCCTAACCTCCTACGAGCAGTACTTC
TRBJ2-7 15 . TRBV5-1 TRBD1 CASSFEGAFSYEQYF TGCGCCAGCAGCTTTGAGGGGGCCTTCTCCTACGAGCAGTACTTC
TRBJ1-5 14 . TRBV19 TRBD1 CASSTDRLNQPQHF TGTGCCAGTAGTACGGACAGGCTCAATCAGCCCCAGCATTTT
TRBJ1-3 15 once TRBV2 . CASSSRVGSGNTIYF TGTGCCAGCAGCTCCAGGGTTGGCTCTGGAAACACCATATATTTT
TRBJ2-7 15 . TRBV5-1 . CASSTGTPLTYEQYF TGCGCCAGCAGCACTGGGACTCCGCTTACCTACGAGCAGTACTTC
TRBJ1-4 12 . TRBV2 . CASKQFNEKLFF TGTGCCAGCAAACAGTTTAATGAAAAACTGTTTTTT
TRBJ1-5 14 few TRBV2 TRBD1 CASRGQGSGQPQHF TGTGCCAGCAGGGGACAGGGGAGCGGTCAGCCCCAGCATTTT
TRBJ1-5 14 once TRBV25-1 . CASSELGEDQPQHF TGTGCCAGCAGTGAATTAGGAGAAGATCAGCCCCAGCATTTT
TRBJ2-3 14 . TRBV7-7 . CASSAAHQADTQYF TGTGCCAGCAGCGCAGCACATCAGGCGGATACGCAGTATTTT
TRBJ2-1 18 once TRBV6-4 . CASTLWGLTGSRAKEQFF TGTGCCAGCACTCTTTGGGGCCTTACAGGGAGTAGGGCCAAGGAGCAGTTCTTC
TRBJ1-6 15 . TRBV27 TRBD1 CASRETGGFGSPLHF TGTGCCAGCAGGGAGACAGGGGGCTTCGGTTCACCCCTCCACTTT
TRBJ2-1 16 . TRBV5-1 . CASSKRLSSGYNEQFF TGCGCCAGCAGCAAACGTCTCTCTTCGGGGTACAATGAGCAGTTCTTC
TRBJ1-2 14 . TRBV11-2 . CASSLVLPVYGYTF TGTGCCAGCAGCCTCGTCCTCCCAGTCTATGGCTACACCTTC
TRBJ2-1 15 . TRBV5-1 TRBD2 CASSVTSGGYNEQFF TGCGCCAGCAGCGTGACTAGCGGGGGATACAATGAGCAGTTCTTC
TRBJ2-7 16 . TRBV4-1 TRBD2 CASSQAQGTSSYEQYF TGCGCCAGCAGCCAAGCGCAGGGGACTAGCTCCTACGAGCAGTACTTC
TRBJ1-2 14 . TRBV5-6 . CASSLFGFRDGYTF TGTGCCAGCAGCTTGTTCGGGTTTCGCGATGGCTACACCTTC
TRBJ1-3 14 . TRBV19 . CASSAGGSGNTIYF TGTGCCAGTAGTGCCGGGGGGTCTGGAAACACCATATATTTT
TRBJ1-2 15 . TRBV19 TRBD1 CASSETGTGVYGYTF TGTGCCAGTAGCGAGACCGGGACAGGAGTGTATGGCTACACCTTC
TRBJ2-7 15 . TRBV18 . CASSPAGSRRYEQYF TGTGCCAGCTCTCCGGCCGGGAGTAGGAGATACGAGCAGTACTTC
TRBJ1-2 14 . TRBV4-2 . CASSQVGGNYGYTF TGTGCCAGCAGCCAAGTGGGGGGGAACTATGGCTACACCTTC
TRBJ2-5 15 . TRBV7-9 TRBD2 CASSLPSGATETQYF TGTGCCAGCAGCTTGCCCAGCGGGGCTACGGAGACCCAGTACTTC
TRBJ2-1 14 . TRBV7-2 TRBD2 CASSLSTSGNEQFF TGTGCCAGCAGCTTATCGACTAGCGGCAATGAGCAGTTCTTC
TRBJ2-3 18 . TRBV5-6 TRBD2 CASSQTSGFARGTDTQYF TGTGCCAGCAGCCAGACTAGCGGGTTTGCCCGTGGCACAGATACGCAGTATTTT
TRBJ2-6 16 . TRBV19 TRBD1 CASSTYRGSGANVLTF TGTGCCAGTAGTACCTACAGGGGATCTGGGGCCAACGTCCTGACTTTC
TRBJ1-6 13 . TRBV7-9 . CASSSGESSPLHF TGTGCCAGCAGCTCCGGTGAAAGTTCACCCCTCCACTTT
TRBJ2-7 14 . TRBV5-1 TRBD1 CASSSRTGGYEQYF TGCGCCAGCAGCTCGAGGACAGGGGGTTACGAGCAGTACTTC
TRBJ2-3 15 . TRBV6-1 TRBD2 CASSTLGGATDTQYF TGTGCCAGCAGTACCCTCGGGGGGGCGACAGATACGCAGTATTTT
TRBJ1-4 12 . TRBV2 . CASSAAVKSLFF TGTGCCAGCAGTGCGGCGGTCAAATCTCTGTTTTTT
TRBJ1-2 12 . TRBV10-3 . CATGPQVYGYTF TGTGCCACCGGCCCCCAGGTCTATGGCTACACCTTC
TRBJ1-1 15 . TRBV18 . CASSPRSGASAEAFF TGTGCCAGCTCACCACGGTCAGGGGCTTCTGCTGAAGCTTTCTTT
TRBJ2-1 17 . TRBV4-2 TRBD2 CASSQGLAGASYNEQFF TGTGCCAGCAGCCAAGGGCTAGCGGGGGCCTCCTACAATGAGCAGTTCTTC
TRBJ2-1 17 . TRBV4-3 TRBD2 CASSQDLGGGYYNEQFF TGCGCCAGCAGCCAGGACCTTGGCGGGGGGTACTACAATGAGCAGTTCTTC
TRBJ2-1 16 . TRBV30 . CAWSVLEPSTYNEQFF TGTGCCTGGAGTGTACTAGAGCCCTCCACGTACAATGAGCAGTTCTTC
TRBJ2-5 16 . TRBV6-6 TRBD2 CASAYTSGTRKETQYF TGTGCCAGCGCTTACACCTCCGGGACTAGAAAAGAGACCCAGTACTTC
TRBJ1-5 13 . TRBV4-3 . CASSQDRGQPQHF TGCGCCAGCAGCCAAGATCGGGGACAGCCCCAGCATTTT
TRBJ2-2 13 . TRBV28 . CASSPQATGELFF TGTGCCAGCAGTCCCCAGGCTACCGGGGAGCTGTTTTTT
TRBJ2-7 15 . TRBV7-8 TRBD1 CASSPDRGWSYEQYF TGTGCCAGCAGTCCGGACAGGGGATGGTCCTACGAGCAGTACTTC
TRBJ2-1 17 . TRBV5-1 TRBD1 CASGDVNRGTSYNEQFF TGCGCCAGCGGAGACGTAAACAGGGGCACCTCCTACAATGAGCAGTTCTTC
TRBJ1-1 13 . TRBV7-3 . CASSTTVNTEAFF TGTGCCAGCAGCACGACAGTTAACACTGAAGCTTTCTTT
TRBJ1-5 14 . TRBV2 TRBD1 CASRSTGTLEPQHF TGTGCCAGCAGGTCGACAGGGACCTTGGAGCCCCAGCATTTT
TRBJ2-3 15 . TRBV9 . CASSVDSGAADTQYF TGTGCCAGCAGCGTAGACTCAGGGGCTGCCGATACGCAGTATTTT
TRBJ1-1 13 . TRBV6-5 . CASSLPGVAEAFF TGTGCCAGCAGTCTACCAGGGGTGGCTGAAGCTTTCTTT
TRBJ1-1 16 once TRBV7-9 . CASSRRGGAGNTEAFF TGTGCCAGCAGCCGACGTGGGGGCGCGGGGAACACTGAAGCTTTCTTT
TRBJ2-4 14 once TRBV29-1 . CSVATSAAKNIQYF TGCAGCGTTGCTACTAGTGCGGCCAAAAACATTCAGTACTTC
TRBJ2-3 16 . TRBV11-3 TRBD2 CASSLRSSGGTDTQYF TGTGCCAGCAGCTTAAGATCTAGCGGGGGCACAGATACGCAGTATTTT
TRBJ2-1 16 . TRBV27 TRBD2 CASSSASGGAYNEQFF TGTGCCAGCAGTTCGGCTAGCGGGGGAGCTTACAATGAGCAGTTCTTC
TRBJ2-7 14 . TRBV2 . CASSRARTLYEQYF TGTGCCAGCAGTCGTGCCCGGACACTCTACGAGCAGTACTTC
TRBJ1-2 15 . TRBV11-1 TRBD1 CASSRGGQGDGGYTF TGTGCCAGCAGTCGTGGGGGACAGGGAGACGGTGGCTACACCTTC
TRBJ2-5 14 . TRBV28 . CASRARGVRGTQYF TGTGCCAGCAGGGCTCGAGGGGTGCGGGGGACCCAGTACTTC
TRBJ1-2 15 . TRBV7-6 TRBD1 CASSSPGGLFDGYTF TGTGCCAGCAGCTCGCCAGGGGGTCTGTTCGATGGCTACACCTTC
TRBJ1-5 15 . TRBV4-1 . CASSQGFRSNQPQHF TGCGCCAGCAGCCAAGGCTTCCGGAGCAATCAGCCCCAGCATTTT
TRBJ2-2 15 . TRBV29-1 TRBD1 CSVVKDRDLPGELFF TGCAGCGTTGTTAAGGACAGGGACCTACCCGGGGAGCTGTTTTTT
TRBJ2-7 14 once TRBV2 . CASRVGGGSYEQYF TGTGCCAGCAGAGTGGGGGGGGGCAGCTACGAGCAGTACTTC
TRBJ2-3 17 . TRBV2 TRBD2 CASSSWTSGGNTDTQYF TGTGCCAGCAGTTCTTGGACTAGCGGGGGGAACACAGATACGCAGTATTTT
TRBJ1-2 13 . TRBV5-6 . CASSLSRAGGYTF TGTGCCAGCAGCTTGTCAAGGGCGGGGGGCTACACCTTC
TRBJ1-1 17 . TRBV30 . CAWGVWSKRVSHTEAFF TGTGCCTGGGGAGTCTGGTCCAAGCGGGTATCGCACACTGAAGCTTTCTTT
TRBJ2-2 15 . TRBV9 TRBD1 CASSTRQGEDGELFF TGTGCCAGCAGCACCCGACAGGGTGAGGACGGGGAGCTGTTTTTT